These 26 T cell receptor beta chains share one sample of origin, sequenced in a study of T-cell memory formation after mild COVID-19. Each CDR3 protein gets one entry after TCRdb re-called the 5' RACE reads with MiXCR. The repertoire holds 300,000 to 350,000 distinct CDR3 sequences, with around an eighth as singletons. Sequencing used PBMCs or a T cell subset sorted from them (not recorded which). These receptors came from a man younger than 30 who had mild COVID-19 (a few samples of this study predate the infection). Cell type and time point are not known.

The V and J genes are TRBV9 and TRBJ1-1; tentatively, D is TRBD1 (5 bases). Germline CDR1 and CDR2: SGDLS and YYNGEE. This CDR3 is built from 12 residues. V was shortened by 0 bases and J by 9 bases, with 9 bases between the two germline ends. The CDR3 DNA is TGTGCCAGCAGCGTAGATGGGGGGAAAGCTTTCTTT. This gives the protein CASSVDGGKAFF.

The rearrangement uses TRBV5-1 and TRBJ2-2; 8 bases fit TRBD1. Germline V gene sequence: CDR1 SGHRS, CDR2 YFSETQ. The CDR3 has 18 amino acids. Trimming removed 0 bases from V and 4 bases from J; junction bases left unmatched: 11. The CDR3 sequence: CASSLVFRTGSPTGELFF. CDR3 DNA sequence: TGCGCCAGCAGCTTGGTCTTTAGGACAGGGAGTCCCACCGGGGAGCTGTTTTTT.

This clonotype was detected a few times. The V and J genes are TRBV6-5 and TRBJ2-3, with 10 bases lining up with TRBD2. Germline CDR1 is MNHEY and CDR2 is SVGAGI. There are 15 residues in the CDR3. Trimming removed 5 bases from V and 2 bases from J; junction bases left unmatched: 4. As DNA, the CDR3 is TGTGCCAGCAGTACTAGCGGGACCTACACAGATACGCAGTATTTT. Protein: CASSTSGTYTDTQYF.

This clonotype was counted ten times or more. The V gene is TRBV7-2, the J gene TRBJ2-7, with 10 positions matching TRBD1. Germline CDR1 and CDR2: SGHTA and FQGNSA. Trimming cost V 5 bases and J 4 bases; bases outside gene matches: 8. This CDR3 contains 15 residues. CDR3 sequence reads: CASSPGTGVWYEQYF. As DNA, the CDR3 is TGTGCCAGCAGCCCAGGGACAGGGGTTTGGTACGAGCAGTACTTC.

This clonotype was counted only a few times. The V call is TRBV3-1, the J call TRBJ2-7; D gene uncertain. The CDR3 runs to 16 residues. Per the germline V gene, CDR1 is LGHDT and CDR2 is YNNKEL (reference sequence). Trimming took off 0 bases at V and 0 bases at J, with 12 bases between the two ends. The CDR3 loop is CASSQDGPASSYEQYF. The CDR3 DNA reads as TGTGCCAGCAGCCAAGATGGGCCGGCCAGCTCCTACGAGCAGTACTTC.

This clonotype was detected ten times or more. The chain is built from TRBV29-1 and TRBJ2-1; 7 positions agree with TRBD2. CDR3 length: 16 residues. CDR1 and CDR2 (germline): SQVTM, ANQGSEA. Losses at the gene ends were 3 bases for V and 4 bases for J; bases not matched to a gene: 12. DNA for the CDR3: TGCAGCGTTGATGGGTCTAGCGGTGTTAGTTACAATGAGCAGTTCTTC. Amino acids: CSVDGSSGVSYNEQFF.

This clonotype has a count of ten or more. The chain employs TRBV7-2 and TRBJ2-5, with D perhaps assigned TRBD1 or TRBD2 (5 bases each). In germline, CDR1 is SGHTA, CDR2 FQGNSA. Trimming removed 3 bases at V and 5 bases at J, with 13 bases between. The CDR3 is 14 amino acids. CDR3: CASSLGDPRETQYF. DNA for the CDR3: TGTGCCAGCAGCTTGGGGGACCCCCGGGAGACCCAGTACTTC. Based on the CDR3 plus reference TRBV7-2 and TRBJ2-5, the full variable domain is GAGVSQSPSNKVTEKGKDVELRCDPISGHTALYWYRQSLGQGLEFLIYFQGNSAPDKSGLPSDRFSAERTGGSVSTLTIQRTQQEDSAVYLCASSLGDPRETQYFGPGTRLLVL.

The chain employs TRBV20-1 and TRBJ2-1; tentative D call: TRBD2 (5 bases). V gave up 3 bases and J gave up 4 bases, with 19 bases separating them. Germline assignment: CDR1 DFQATT and CDR2 SNEGSKA (reference sequence). The CDR3 spans 16 residues. Written as DNA, the CDR3 is TGCAGTGCTAGCACCCCGGGGAGCGGTAATTACAATGAGCAGTTCTTC. This codes for CSASTPGSGNYNEQFF.

On this clonotype: Compared with germline, one end of the junction differs, possibly owing to a read error. The chain links TRBV19 to TRBJ2-5; D tentatively fits TRBD1 or TRBD2 (5 bases each). This CDR3 has 16 residues. Germline V gene lookup returns CDR1 LNHDA and CDR2 SQIVND (reference sequence). CDR3 region: CASSIEAGWDQETQCF. CDR3 in DNA: TGTGCCAGTAGTATTGAGGCAGGGTGGGACCAAGAGACCCAGTGCTTC.

The table lists this clonotype with a few counts. V gene TRBV7-2 combines with J gene TRBJ1-2, with D possibly TRBD1 on 5 matching bases. With 6 bases removed from V and 4 bases from J, the gap between germline ends came to 15 bases. Germline CDR1 and CDR2: SGHTA and FQGNSA. This CDR3 is built from 14 residues. The CDR3: CASRSTGTIYGYTF. The CDR3 nucleotides are TGTGCCAGCAGGAGTACCGGGACGATCTATGGCTACACCTTC.

The chain has TRBV4-2 and TRBJ2-1; D call uncertain. The CDR3 is 16 amino acids. Per germline, CDR1 LGHNA and CDR2 YNFKEQ. V lost 4 bases to trimming and J lost 7 bases, with 20 bases between them. DNA of the CDR3: TGTGCCAGCAGCCCTATCGGCTTTGGGTTGGCGAATGAGCAGTTCTTC. Residues: CASSPIGFGLANEQFF.

A few counts support this clonotype. V gene TRBV6-1 combines with J gene TRBJ2-7; tentatively, D is TRBD2 (5 bases). The CDR3 sequence is 13 residues long. Trimming removed 5 bases at V and 0 bases at J, with 8 bases between. Germline-derived CDR1 and CDR2 are MNHNS and SASEGT. This chain's CDR3 is CASSREYSYEQYF. The CDR3 DNA sequence: TGTGCCAGCAGTAGGGAGTACTCCTACGAGCAGTACTTC.

This clonotype has more than one count but fewer than ten. The chain carries TRBV4-3 and TRBJ2-1; either TRBD1 or TRBD2 may supply D (5 bases each). The CDR3 spans 14 residues. V gave up 4 bases and J gave up 3 bases, with 10 bases separating them. Germline CDR1 LGHNA, CDR2 YSLEER. The CDR3 nucleotides are TGCGCCAGCAGCCGACGGGACGGCTACAATGAGCAGTTCTTC. Residues: CASSRRDGYNEQFF.

A few counts support this clonotype. This chain links TRBV7-9 with TRBJ2-7; D could derive from TRBD1 or TRBD2 (5 bases each). Trimming removed 4 bases at V and 3 bases at J, with 16 bases between. CDR1 SEHNR and CDR2 FQNEAQ come from the germline V gene (reference sequence). CDR3 size: 15 residues. The DNA of the CDR3 is TGTGCCAGCAGCTATATACCCCAGGGAGACTACGAGCAGTACTTC. It translates to CASSYIPQGDYEQYF.

A few counts support this clonotype. The V call is TRBV20-1, the J call TRBJ1-2; D perhaps matches TRBD1 (5 bases). Between the trimmed V and J ends, which lost 8 bases and 12 bases, there was a span of 22 bases. CDR1 is DFQATT, CDR2 SNEGSKA, per germline (reference sequence). There are 12 residues in the CDR3. Here the CDR3 reads CSPARVGGYHTF. The CDR3 DNA is TGCAGTCCAGCCAGGGTCGGGGGGTACCACACCTTC.

The rearrangement links TRBV4-2 to TRBJ2-7; either TRBD1 or TRBD2 may supply D (5 bases each). The V gene lost 4 bases and the J gene lost 3 bases, with 22 bases spanning the gap. Germline V CDR1 and CDR2: LGHNA, YNFKEQ. This CDR3 spans 17 amino acids. In DNA, the CDR3 is TGTGCCAGCAGCCGAACGGGACCCCGAACCGATAACTACGAGCAGTACTTC. Its protein is CASSRTGPRTDNYEQYF.

This clonotype was seen ten or more times. The chain has TRBV5-1 and TRBJ2-7; 7 nucleotides agree with TRBD1. CDR3 length: 14 amino acids. Germline-derived CDR1 and CDR2 are SGHRS and YFSETQ. J gave up 8 bases and V 4 bases, and 12 bases lay outside the gene matches. DNA for the CDR3: TGCGCCAGCAGCACCGGGACAGTCGGTGGGAAGCAGTACGTC. Translating it yields CASSTGTVGGKQYV.

The chain links TRBV10-3 to TRBJ2-7, with D perhaps given as TRBD1 or TRBD2 (5 bases each). V was shortened by 6 bases and J by 0 bases, with 9 bases between the two germline ends. Germline V gene lookup returns CDR1 ENHRY and CDR2 SYGVKD. The CDR3 sequence is 13 residues long. CDR3 residues: CAIRGVSSYEQYV. CDR3 sequence (DNA): TGTGCCATCAGGGGGGTCAGCTCCTACGAGCAGTACGTC.

This clonotype was detected many times. The chain combines TRBV7-2 with TRBJ2-5; D is perhaps TRBD1 (6 bases). Germline CDR1 SGHTA, CDR2 FQGNSA. V lost 3 bases and J lost 5, with 16 bases in between. The CDR3 has 15 amino acids. In nucleotides, the CDR3 is TGTGCCAGCAGCTTGAGACAGGCGTTACAGGAGACCCAGTACTTC. It yields the protein CASSLRQALQETQYF. Combining the CDR3 with reference TRBV7-2 and TRBJ2-5 gives the whole variable domain GAGVSQSPSNKVTEKGKDVELRCDPISGHTALYWYRQSLGQGLEFLIYFQGNSAPDKSGLPSDRFSAERTGGSVSTLTIQRTQQEDSAVYLCASSLRQALQETQYFGPGTRLLVL.

The rearrangement uses TRBV7-2 and TRBJ1-1, with D perhaps TRBD1 (5 bases). The V and J ends lost 4 bases and 2 bases respectively, with 11 bases between them. This CDR3 is built from 14 residues. Germline CDR1 reads SGHTA; CDR2 reads FQGNSA. The CDR3 loop is CASSSRTSNTEAFF. CDR3 sequence (DNA): TGTGCCAGCAGCTCCAGGACATCTAACACTGAAGCTTTCTTT.

This clonotype has a count of ten or more. The V gene is TRBV11-2, the J gene TRBJ2-1; 7 bases are a match to TRBD1. The V gene end was trimmed by 5 bases and the J gene end by 6 bases; junction bases not matched to a gene: 10. Germline V lookup: CDR1 SGHAT, CDR2 FQNNGV. The CDR3 length is 15 residues. The CDR3 is CASSRTSRGFNEQFF. CDR3 DNA: TGTGCCAGCAGCCGTACCTCCAGGGGGTTCAATGAGCAGTTCTTC.

The chain has TRBV7-2 and TRBJ2-7; no definite D call. The CDR3 consists of 15 residues. Per germline, CDR1 SGHTA and CDR2 FQGNSA. Trimming pared 1 base from V and 2 bases from J, leaving 12 bases between. CDR3 in DNA: TGTGCCAGCAGCTTAGTTCTAGGACCGGCCTACGAGCAGTACTTC. Encoded protein: CASSLVLGPAYEQYF.

The chain links TRBV5-5 to TRBJ1-6; D might be TRBD1 (5 bases). There are 12 residues in the CDR3. Germline V gene data show CDR1 as SGHKS and CDR2 as YYEKEE (reference sequence). V gave up 6 bases and J gave up 8 bases, with 9 bases separating them. The CDR3 nucleotides are TGTGCCAGCACCTGGGGGGATTCACCCCTCCACTTT. This translates into CASTWGDSPLHF.

The chain uses TRBV5-1 and TRBJ2-3; TRBD2 is a possible D gene (6 bases). V shed 8 bases and J shed 0 bases, with 13 bases lying between them. The CDR3 contains 14 residues. Germline-derived CDR1 and CDR2 are SGHRS and YFSETQ. CDR3 sequence: CASSQRASTDTQYF. In nucleotides, the CDR3 is TGCGCCAGTTCGCAGCGGGCTAGCACAGATACGCAGTATTTT.

The DNA for the CDR3 is TGCGCCAGCAGCCAAGAGGGGCACCCCCCAAGCTACACCTTC. Its protein product is CASSQEGHPPSYTF. The rearrangement joins TRBV4-3 to TRBJ1-2; a weak D match, TRBD1 (5 bases). V was clipped by 0 bases and J by 9 bases, with 14 bases between them. Germline CDR1 reads LGHNA; CDR2 reads YSLEER. This CDR3 contains 14 residues.

The chain recombines TRBV6-5 with TRBJ1-5; D ambiguous. V was pared by 6 bases and J by 15 bases, with 12 bases between. This CDR3 region has 10 residues. Germline values: CDR1 MNHEY, CDR2 SVGAGI. CDR3 residues: CASSRDSGHF. In nucleotides, the CDR3 is TGTGCCAGCAGCCGTGACTCAGGGCATTTT.